The rows below give T cell receptor beta chains drawn from one sample of a study of patients and donors after allogeneic stem cell transplantation. MiXCR was run by TCRdb on the RT-PCR reads, yielding one entry per CDR3 protein. The sample holds 20,000 to 30,000 distinct CDR3 sequences, more than 8% seen once. The source material was blood, either unsorted or a sorted T cell fraction (not recorded which). The receptor set was obtained from a human donor who was either an allogeneic HSCT recipient or a stem cell or donor lymphocyte infusion donor (not recorded which). It is not recorded whose cells these are; they may come from a transplant donor. Both conserved end residues are part of each CDR3. Fields, in order: clone size, V gene, J gene, D gene, CDR3 DNA, CDR3 protein. A D gene is named only where the DNA matches it firmly. A clone size is listed for some rows: how often the clone was seen (once, few, many), or a class if it is expanded.

clone size: many; V gene: TRBV4-2; J gene: TRBJ2-1; D gene: TRBD1; CDR3 DNA: TGTGCCAGCAGCCCCCAGGGACAGGGGTACAATGAGCAGTTCTTC; CDR3 protein: CASSPQGQGYNEQFF
clone size: many; V gene: TRBV7-9; J gene: TRBJ1-2; D gene: TRBD1; CDR3 DNA: TGTGCCAGCAGCCCAGGTGGGGACAGGACCTATGGCTACACCTTC; CDR3 protein: CASSPGGDRTYGYTF
clone size: many; V gene: TRBV29-1; J gene: TRBJ2-3; D gene: -; CDR3 DNA: TGCAGCGTTGTTCCGGCCGGGACCACAGATACGCAGTATTTT; CDR3 protein: CSVVPAGTTDTQYF
clone size: many; V gene: TRBV5-1; J gene: TRBJ1-1; D gene: TRBD1; CDR3 DNA: TGCGCCAGCAGCTTGGTCCAGGGGGACACTGAAGCTTTCTTT; CDR3 protein: CASSLVQGDTEAFF
clone size: many; V gene: TRBV20-1; J gene: TRBJ2-5; D gene: -; CDR3 DNA: TGCAGTGCTAGAGATCGGAGGGGCCAAGAGACCCAGTACTTC; CDR3 protein: CSARDRRGQETQYF
clone size: many; V gene: TRBV30; J gene: TRBJ2-3; D gene: -; CDR3 DNA: TGTGCCTTAGCCGGCGACCTCGAGGATACGCAGTATTTT; CDR3 protein: CALAGDLEDTQYF
clone size: -; V gene: TRBV6-1; J gene: TRBJ2-7; D gene: TRBD2; CDR3 DNA: TGTGCCAGCAGCGCCGGGACTAGCGTTCCCTACGAGCAGTACTTC; CDR3 protein: CASSAGTSVPYEQYF
clone size: -; V gene: TRBV4-2; J gene: TRBJ1-2; D gene: -; CDR3 DNA: TGTGCCAGCAGCCAAGATCTCTCGGAGGTCAACTATGGCTACACCTTC; CDR3 protein: CASSQDLSEVNYGYTF
clone size: many; V gene: TRBV7-9; J gene: TRBJ1-1; D gene: -; CDR3 DNA: TGTGCCAGCAGCTTCACGGGGGATACTGAAGCTTTCTTT; CDR3 protein: CASSFTGDTEAFF
clone size: -; V gene: TRBV5-5; J gene: TRBJ2-3; D gene: -; CDR3 DNA: TGTGCCAGCAGCTTGGAGGAGCTCGCTAGCACAGATACGCAGTATTTT; CDR3 protein: CASSLEELASTDTQYF
clone size: many; V gene: TRBV19; J gene: TRBJ2-2; D gene: -; CDR3 DNA: TGTGCCAGTAACAGGGTCGGCGGGGAGCTGTTTTTT; CDR3 protein: CASNRVGGELFF
clone size: -; V gene: TRBV3-1; J gene: TRBJ2-6; D gene: -; CDR3 DNA: TGTGCCAGCAGCCATGGGAGCTCTGGGGCCAACGTCCTGACTTTC; CDR3 protein: CASSHGSSGANVLTF
clone size: -; V gene: TRBV30; J gene: TRBJ2-2; D gene: -; CDR3 DNA: TGTGCCTGCCCCACCCGAGTCTCCGGGGAGCTGTTTTTT; CDR3 protein: CACPTRVSGELFF
clone size: many; V gene: TRBV29-1; J gene: TRBJ2-1; D gene: -; CDR3 DNA: TGCAGCGTTGCTCCTGATCTCAATGAGCAGTTCTTC; CDR3 protein: CSVAPDLNEQFF
clone size: -; V gene: TRBV28; J gene: TRBJ1-2; D gene: TRBD1; CDR3 DNA: TGTGCCAGCAGCCAACCCGGGACAGGGGACTATGGCTACACCTTC; CDR3 protein: CASSQPGTGDYGYTF
clone size: -; V gene: TRBV9; J gene: TRBJ1-6; D gene: -; CDR3 DNA: TGTGCCAGCAGCGTAGGACCCAACTCCTATAATTCACCCCTCCACTTT; CDR3 protein: CASSVGPNSYNSPLHF
clone size: many; V gene: TRBV4-2; J gene: TRBJ1-1; D gene: TRBD1; CDR3 DNA: TGTGCCAGCAGCCAAGGACAGGGAGGGAACACTGAAGCTTTCTTT; CDR3 protein: CASSQGQGGNTEAFF
clone size: many; V gene: TRBV12-3/TRBV12-4; J gene: TRBJ1-3; D gene: TRBD1; CDR3 DNA: TGTGCCAGCAGTCCCACTCCGTACAGGGGGACCGGAAACACCATATATTTT; CDR3 protein: CASSPTPYRGTGNTIYF
clone size: few; V gene: TRBV19; J gene: TRBJ1-2; D gene: -; CDR3 DNA: TGTGCCAGTAGTATGGGCACGGCCCGATCCTATGGCTACACCTTC; CDR3 protein: CASSMGTARSYGYTF
clone size: many; V gene: TRBV5-1; J gene: TRBJ2-1; D gene: TRBD1; CDR3 DNA: TGCGCCAGCAGCCACTCCAGGTTTAATCGGACAGGGCGGTATGAGCAGTTCTTC; CDR3 protein: CASSHSRFNRTGRYEQFF
clone size: many; V gene: TRBV24-1; J gene: TRBJ2-1; D gene: TRBD2; CDR3 DNA: TGTGCCACTGGGACTAGCGTCTACAATGAGCAGTTCTTC; CDR3 protein: CATGTSVYNEQFF
clone size: few; V gene: TRBV21-1; J gene: TRBJ1-3; D gene: -; CDR3 DNA: TGTGCCAGCAGCAAGGACCGGGACAAATCTGGAAACACCATATATTTT; CDR3 protein: CASSKDRDKSGNTIYF
clone size: few; V gene: TRBV27; J gene: TRBJ2-3; D gene: -; CDR3 DNA: TGTGCCAGCAGTTTATATGTTGGAGATACGCAGTATTTT; CDR3 protein: CASSLYVGDTQYF
clone size: many; V gene: TRBV15; J gene: TRBJ2-3; D gene: -; CDR3 DNA: TGTGCCACCAGCAGCAGAAAGGTTAATGACAAACGCACAGATACGCAGTATTTT; CDR3 protein: CATSSRKVNDKRTDTQYF
clone size: many; V gene: TRBV4-2; J gene: TRBJ1-6; D gene: -; CDR3 DNA: TGTGCCAGCAGCCCTCAGAGGGGAGAAAATTCACCCCTCCACTTT; CDR3 protein: CASSPQRGENSPLHF
clone size: many; V gene: TRBV7-9; J gene: TRBJ1-2; D gene: -; CDR3 DNA: TGTGCCAGCAGTGCCGGGGATTCGTCGGGTGGCTACACCTTC; CDR3 protein: CASSAGDSSGGYTF
clone size: -; V gene: TRBV5-1; J gene: TRBJ2-2; D gene: TRBD2; CDR3 DNA: TGCGCCAGCAGCTTGGGAATACTAGCGGGACGCCACACCGGGGAGCTGTTTTTT; CDR3 protein: CASSLGILAGRHTGELFF
clone size: many; V gene: TRBV20-1; J gene: TRBJ2-5; D gene: TRBD1; CDR3 DNA: TGCAGTGCTGAACCCGGGACAGGGAGGAAAGAGACCCAGTACTTC; CDR3 protein: CSAEPGTGRKETQYF
clone size: many; V gene: TRBV11-2; J gene: TRBJ2-1; D gene: -; CDR3 DNA: TGTGCCAGCAGCCCGAAGTATGAGCAGTTCTTC; CDR3 protein: CASSPKYEQFF
clone size: -; V gene: TRBV2; J gene: TRBJ2-2; D gene: TRBD2; CDR3 DNA: TGTGCCAGCAGTACCCGACTCGGGGGGGGGACCGGGGAGCTGTTTTTT; CDR3 protein: CASSTRLGGGTGELFF
clone size: many; V gene: TRBV20-1; J gene: TRBJ1-1; D gene: -; CDR3 DNA: TGCAGTGCTAGACCACGGATTGGGCGCAGGGATACTGAAGCTTTCTTT; CDR3 protein: CSARPRIGRRDTEAFF
clone size: few; V gene: TRBV5-5; J gene: TRBJ1-6; D gene: -; CDR3 DNA: TGTGCCAGCAGCTTGGCTGGTTACAGGGCCCTCCTTTCACCCCTCCACTTT; CDR3 protein: CASSLAGYRALLSPLHF
clone size: many; V gene: TRBV18; J gene: TRBJ2-5; D gene: -; CDR3 DNA: TGTGCCAGCTCACCCGGGCAAGAGACCCAGTACTTC; CDR3 protein: CASSPGQETQYF
clone size: many; V gene: TRBV20-1; J gene: TRBJ2-7; D gene: TRBD2; CDR3 DNA: TGCAGTGCCACACTAGCGGGAGACGAGCAGTACTTC; CDR3 protein: CSATLAGDEQYF
clone size: -; V gene: TRBV25-1; J gene: TRBJ2-7; D gene: TRBD1; CDR3 DNA: TGTGCCAGCAGCACAGACAGGGGGCGACGGAACGAGCAGTACTTC; CDR3 protein: CASSTDRGRRNEQYF
clone size: many; V gene: TRBV7-9; J gene: TRBJ1-1; D gene: -; CDR3 DNA: TGTGCCAGCAGCTTAGAACAATTTGAAGCTTTCTTT; CDR3 protein: CASSLEQFEAFF
clone size: many; V gene: TRBV30; J gene: TRBJ1-1; D gene: -; CDR3 DNA: TGTGCCTGGAGTCCTGACTTGAACACTGAAGCTTTCTTT; CDR3 protein: CAWSPDLNTEAFF
clone size: many; V gene: TRBV4-1; J gene: TRBJ1-2; D gene: -; CDR3 DNA: TGCGCCAGCAGCCCCAACCCGACCGAGAACTATGGCTACACCTTC; CDR3 protein: CASSPNPTENYGYTF
clone size: -; V gene: TRBV7-9; J gene: TRBJ1-2; D gene: -; CDR3 DNA: TGTGCCAGCTACCAAACCCCCCAAACGGGTGGGGGTTACACCTTC; CDR3 protein: CASYQTPQTGGGYTF
clone size: few; V gene: TRBV19; J gene: TRBJ2-7; D gene: TRBD2; CDR3 DNA: TGTGCCAGTAGTCTCTCCATAGCGGGAGGTCTTCGCGAGCAGTACTTC; CDR3 protein: CASSLSIAGGLREQYF
clone size: many; V gene: TRBV6-1; J gene: TRBJ1-3; D gene: -; CDR3 DNA: TGTGCCAGCAGGGTGGACCGAGTCTCTGGAAACACCATATATTTT; CDR3 protein: CASRVDRVSGNTIYF
clone size: many; V gene: TRBV11-3; J gene: TRBJ1-1; D gene: -; CDR3 DNA: TGTGCCAGCAGCCGCGGGCAGGGGCCTGAAGCTTTCTTT; CDR3 protein: CASSRGQGPEAFF
clone size: few; V gene: TRBV11-2; J gene: TRBJ2-3; D gene: TRBD1; CDR3 DNA: TGTGCCAGCAGCTTAGAGACGGACAGGGGGAAGAGAGATACGCAGTATTTT; CDR3 protein: CASSLETDRGKRDTQYF
clone size: many; V gene: TRBV27; J gene: TRBJ2-7; D gene: -; CDR3 DNA: TGTGCCAGCAGTTTATGGGCAGGTCACGAGCAGTACTTC; CDR3 protein: CASSLWAGHEQYF
clone size: -; V gene: TRBV9; J gene: TRBJ1-3; D gene: -; CDR3 DNA: TGTGCCAGCAGCGTAGGGGACATAGGAGGCTCTGGAAACACCATATATTTT; CDR3 protein: CASSVGDIGGSGNTIYF
clone size: few; V gene: TRBV30; J gene: TRBJ1-1; D gene: -; CDR3 DNA: TGTGCCTGGAGTTTACCGGGACAAGGTCGAGCTTTCTTT; CDR3 protein: CAWSLPGQGRAFF
clone size: -; V gene: TRBV12-3/TRBV12-4; J gene: TRBJ1-6; D gene: -; CDR3 DNA: TGTGCCAGCAGTTTAGATCCCACCCTGGGTTATTCACCCCTCCACTTT; CDR3 protein: CASSLDPTLGYSPLHF
clone size: many; V gene: TRBV20-1; J gene: TRBJ2-7; D gene: -; CDR3 DNA: TGCAGTGCTAGAGATTTTCCGAGCGAGCAGTACTTC; CDR3 protein: CSARDFPSEQYF
clone size: few; V gene: TRBV28; J gene: TRBJ1-2; D gene: TRBD1; CDR3 DNA: TGTGCCAGCAGTGCGACAGGGAACTATGGCTACACCTTT; CDR3 protein: CASSATGNYGYTF
clone size: few; V gene: TRBV28; J gene: TRBJ2-5; D gene: -; CDR3 DNA: TGTGCCAGCAGTTTCACCAGCGTCCGGGAGACCCAGTACTTC; CDR3 protein: CASSFTSVRETQYF
clone size: few; V gene: TRBV5-6; J gene: TRBJ1-2; D gene: -; CDR3 DNA: TGTGCCAGCAGCATGGGGGGACTTTATGGCTACACCTTC; CDR3 protein: CASSMGGLYGYTF
clone size: few; V gene: TRBV11-2; J gene: TRBJ2-5; D gene: TRBD2; CDR3 DNA: TGTGCCAGCAGCTCTAGCGGGGGGCCAAGCCAAGAGACCCAGTACTTC; CDR3 protein: CASSSSGGPSQETQYF